This TCR beta chain is drawn from a study of cytomegalovirus exposure and HLA in healthy donors. General study points: Productive status was seen about 90% or about 30% of the time for most TCR beta V segments in an earlier analysis. CMV serostatus alone was available as immune exposure information.

The study ran its PCR with 60 Vbeta and 13 Jbeta primers. Clones were sequenced by immunoSEQ multiplex PCR, and TCRdb holds only the in-frame ones, with some missing. The table has 250,000 to 350,000 clones, 86% seen once. V was pared by 4 bases and J by 2 bases, with 8 bases of the junction left unmatched. The CDR3 contains 15 residues. The germline V gene encodes CDR1 GTSNPN and CDR2 SVGIG (reference sequence). Worth noting for this clone: Its antigen is undetermined.

This receptor was identified in a man in his forties or fifties in good health and CMV-seropositive. The gene calls are TRBV30 and TRBJ2-5; 9 nucleotides match TRBD1. The sequencing input was PBMCs. In DNA, the CDR3 is TGTGCCTGGACTCTAAAGGGACAGGGTCAAGAGACCCAGTACTTC. Translation: CAWTLKGQGQETQYF.